A selection of T cell receptor beta chains follows, all from one sample in a study of long-term antiretroviral therapy in people with HIV. Measured with immunoSEQ multiplex PCR; TCRdb has only the in-frame clones, and not every one. Altogether about 33,000 clones are present, around 80% being singletons, with the ten largest covering 8% to 10%. The sequencing here drew on unsorted PBMCs, taken 3.1 years after starting antiretroviral therapy. These receptors were obtained from a woman in her forties or fifties with HIV. Each CDR3 is given with its conserved first and last residue. The D gene is left open where the match is weak. Some rows have no size entry. The others give once, few or many, or a class for an expanded clone.

clone_size,j_call,d_call,v_call,cdr3_nt,cdr3_aa
.,TRBJ1-1,.,TRBV27,TGTGCCAGCAGTTTAATAGGGGGGGATCTGAACACTGAAGCTTTCTTT,CASSLIGGDLNTEAFF
.,TRBJ1-4,.,TRBV6-1,TGTGCCAGCAGTGAAGTCCCCCCTGGGGCTAATGAAAAACTGTTTTTT,CASSEVPPGANEKLFF
.,TRBJ1-6,.,TRBV7-8,TGTGCCAGCAGCGCCGACCGCTATAATTCACCCCTCCACTTT,CASSADRYNSPLHF
.,TRBJ1-2,TRBD1,TRBV7-9,TGTGCCAGCAGCTTAGCAGAAGACAGGGGTTCAGTTGGCTACACCTTC,CASSLAEDRGSVGYTF
.,TRBJ2-1,.,TRBV30,TGTGCCTGGGCCCGGTCGTACAATGAGCAGTTCTTC,CAWARSYNEQFF
few,TRBJ1-4,.,TRBV6-5,TGTGCCAGCAGTATACAGGGCAGTGAAAAACTGTTTTTT,CASSIQGSEKLFF
.,TRBJ1-6,.,TRBV27,TGTGCCAGCAGTTTCGGCCAGCGAGGTTCACCCCTCCACTTT,CASSFGQRGSPLHF
.,TRBJ1-6,TRBD1,TRBV2,TGTGCCAGCAGTGGAGGGACAGTTAATTCACCCCTCCACTTT,CASSGGTVNSPLHF
.,TRBJ1-2,.,TRBV27,TGTGCCAGCAGTTCAAACCGGGACAACTATGGCTACACCTTC,CASSSNRDNYGYTF
.,TRBJ1-6,.,TRBV5-8,TGTGCCAGCAGCTCCAACAGGGATTCACCCCTCCACTTT,CASSSNRDSPLHF
.,TRBJ1-5,TRBD1,TRBV11-2,TGTGCCAGCAGCCCCGGGACAGGGGCCTCCGGGCCCCAGCATTTT,CASSPGTGASGPQHF
.,TRBJ1-1,TRBD1,TRBV4-2,TGTGCCAGCAGCGTTAGGACAGGGTTCGACACTGAAGCTTTCTTT,CASSVRTGFDTEAFF
few,TRBJ2-3,.,TRBV21-1,TGTGCCAGTACCTCTAGCACAGATACGCAGTATTTT,CASTSSTDTQYF
.,TRBJ1-4,TRBD1,TRBV18,TGTGCCAGCTCACAGCCGGGACAGGGGCCTGCAACTAATGAAAAACTGTTTTTT,CASSQPGQGPATNEKLFF
.,TRBJ1-4,TRBD1,TRBV30,TGTGCCTGGAGTGTACCGACAGGGAGAAATGAAAAACTGTTTTTT,CAWSVPTGRNEKLFF
.,TRBJ2-2,.,TRBV18,TGTGCCAGCTCACCAAACAATTTGGGGGCGCTTGGCACCGGGGAGCTGTTTTTT,CASSPNNLGALGTGELFF
.,TRBJ2-1,TRBD1,TRBV5-5,TGTGCCAGCAGCAGTAGGACAGGTTCCTCCTACAATGAGCAGTTCTTC,CASSSRTGSSYNEQFF
.,TRBJ1-1,.,TRBV13,TGTGCCAGCAGCTCAATCGGGGGGCCGGCTTTCTTT,CASSSIGGPAFF
.,TRBJ1-2,.,TRBV6-5,TGTGCCAGCAGTTCAGGGATTTATGGCTACACCTTC,CASSSGIYGYTF
.,TRBJ2-1,.,TRBV6-1,TGTGCCAGCAGTGACCCAGAGGGGCTCAATGAGCAGTTCTTC,CASSDPEGLNEQFF
.,TRBJ1-1,.,TRBV4-2,TGTGCCGCCATGGGGGGGATAGAGACTGAAGCTTTCTTT,CAAMGGIETEAFF
once,TRBJ2-3,TRBD2,TRBV12-5,TGTGCTAGTGGTTTACCCCCCAAACTAGCGATTAGCACAGATACGCAGTATTTT,CASGLPPKLAISTDTQYF
.,TRBJ1-1,TRBD1,TRBV11-2,TGTGCCAGCAGCCCCAGGGGGCGCGGAGGCACTGAAGCTTTCTTT,CASSPRGRGGTEAFF
.,TRBJ1-6,.,TRBV5-8,TGTGCCAGCAGATCCCGGGACACTCCCCTCAATTCACCCCTCCACTTT,CASRSRDTPLNSPLHF
.,TRBJ1-1,.,TRBV21-1,TGTGCCAGCAGAGATGGTCGGGGAGCGGACACTGAAGCTTTCTTT,CASRDGRGADTEAFF
.,TRBJ1-1,.,TRBV11-1,TGTGCCAGCAGCTTAGATGTTGGGACTCAATCCTTCTTT,CASSLDVGTQSFF
.,TRBJ2-3,TRBD1,TRBV15,TGTGCCACCAGCAGACCAAGGACAGGGACAGATACGCAGTATTTT,CATSRPRTGTDTQYF
few,TRBJ1-6,.,TRBV6-5,TGTGCCAGCAGTTACTCGGGCGGAGGGAATTCACCCCTCCACTTT,CASSYSGGGNSPLHF
.,TRBJ2-3,.,TRBV6-1,TGTGCCAGCAGTGATCGTACAGGCTGGGCCCCTAGCACAGATACGCAGTATTTT,CASSDRTGWAPSTDTQYF
.,TRBJ2-3,.,TRBV18,TGTGCCAGCTCACCCCCACAGGGACAAAAAGATACGCAGTATTTT,CASSPPQGQKDTQYF
.,TRBJ2-3,.,TRBV4-1,TGCGCCAGCAGCCTATTGAGTGGTACAGCAAGCACAGATACGCAGTATTTT,CASSLLSGTASTDTQYF
.,TRBJ2-3,TRBD2,TRBV5-6,TGTGCCAGCAGCATCGGGACTATCAACACAGATACGCAGTATTTT,CASSIGTINTDTQYF
.,TRBJ2-7,TRBD2,TRBV12-5,TGTGCTAGTGGTTTGGGCGGAACTAGCGGGTTCAACTCCTACGAGCAGTACTTC,CASGLGGTSGFNSYEQYF
.,TRBJ1-6,TRBD1,TRBV5-1,TGCGCCAGCAGCCCTAGGCCCGGGACAGGGCCGGATAATTCACCCCTCCACTTT,CASSPRPGTGPDNSPLHF
.,TRBJ2-2,.,TRBV5-5,TGTGCCAGCAGCTTGGTCGGCCAGAACACCGGGGAGCTGTTTTTT,CASSLVGQNTGELFF
.,TRBJ2-4,.,TRBV19,TGTGCCAGTAGTCTACAGTCGACGGGACTAGCCAAAAACATTCAGTACTTC,CASSLQSTGLAKNIQYF
.,TRBJ2-1,TRBD2,TRBV7-2,TGTGCCAGCAGCTTCGTGCGGGGACTAGCGGACAATGAGCAGTTCTTC,CASSFVRGLADNEQFF
.,TRBJ1-2,TRBD1,TRBV18,TGTGCCAGCTCTACCTTAGACCGGGACAGCCCTATCTATGGCTACACCTTC,CASSTLDRDSPIYGYTF
.,TRBJ1-1,.,TRBV7-9,TGTGCCAGCAGCTTAGTAACTACCTTGAACACTGAAGCTTTCTTT,CASSLVTTLNTEAFF
few,TRBJ1-5,TRBD1,TRBV28,TGTGCCAGCAGCCCTAGGGACAGGGGGAGTCAGCCCCAGCATTTT,CASSPRDRGSQPQHF
.,TRBJ2-5,.,TRBV21-1,TGTGCCAGCAGCAAAGGGGCGCGGGACAGGGGATATGATGAGACCCAGTACTTC,CASSKGARDRGYDETQYF
.,TRBJ2-7,TRBD1,TRBV5-1,TGCGCCAGCAGTTCAGGACAGGGGTACCACGAGCAGTACTTC,CASSSGQGYHEQYF
.,TRBJ2-3,.,TRBV14,TGTGCCAGCAGCCCTAACGGGGGGCTAGGCACAGATACGCAGTATTTT,CASSPNGGLGTDTQYF
.,TRBJ1-1,.,TRBV29-1,TGCAGCGTTGAAGAACGAGGGTCCACTGAAGCTTTCTTT,CSVEERGSTEAFF
.,TRBJ2-5,TRBD2,TRBV2,TGTGCCAGCAGCCGGACTGGAGCGGGGGTAGAGACCCAGTACTTC,CASSRTGAGVETQYF
.,TRBJ1-5,.,TRBV6-1,TGTGCCAGCACACCAGGGATAATCAGTTCCCAGCATTTT,CASTPGIISSQHF
.,TRBJ2-1,.,TRBV9,TGTGCCAGCAGCCCCCGGCCAGGAGACAATGAGCAGTTCTTC,CASSPRPGDNEQFF
once,TRBJ1-4,TRBD1,TRBV2,TGTGCCAGCAGCGAGACAGGGAATAATGAAAAACTGTTTTTT,CASSETGNNEKLFF